Reported below is one T cell receptor beta chain. The data stem from a study of blood T cell repertoires in COVID-19. Study as a whole: The analysed material was cDNA or gDNA that came from T cells, B-cell-depleted T cells, or PBMCs.

Germline V lookup: CDR1 SGHRS, CDR2 YFSETQ. V gave up 2 bases and J gave up 6 bases, with 9 bases separating them. CDR3 length: 13 residues. Sequenced by immunoSEQ multiplex PCR; TCRdb stores in-frame clones only, minus some. The sample contains fewer than 120,000 clones, about 80% of which appear only once. The clonotype comes from a woman older than 75 with active or convalescent COVID-19. Material: peripheral blood. This chain uses TRBV5-1 with TRBJ2-1; D possibly corresponds to TRBD1 (6 bases). The CDR3 DNA sequence: TGCGCCAGCAGCTTTTCACAGGGCAATGAGCAGTTCTTC. It translates to CASSFSQGNEQFF.